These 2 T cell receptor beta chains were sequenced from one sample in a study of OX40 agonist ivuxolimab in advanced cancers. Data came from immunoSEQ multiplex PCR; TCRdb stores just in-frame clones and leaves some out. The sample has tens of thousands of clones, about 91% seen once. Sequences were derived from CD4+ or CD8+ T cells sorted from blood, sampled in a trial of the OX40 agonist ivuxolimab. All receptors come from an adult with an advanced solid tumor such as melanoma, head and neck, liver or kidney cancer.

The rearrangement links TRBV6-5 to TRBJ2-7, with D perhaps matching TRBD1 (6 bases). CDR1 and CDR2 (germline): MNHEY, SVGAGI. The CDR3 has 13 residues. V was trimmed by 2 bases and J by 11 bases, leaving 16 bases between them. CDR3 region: CASSYVLEGEKYF. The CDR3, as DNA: TGTGCCAGCAGTTACGTCCTCGAGGGGGAAAAGTACTTC.

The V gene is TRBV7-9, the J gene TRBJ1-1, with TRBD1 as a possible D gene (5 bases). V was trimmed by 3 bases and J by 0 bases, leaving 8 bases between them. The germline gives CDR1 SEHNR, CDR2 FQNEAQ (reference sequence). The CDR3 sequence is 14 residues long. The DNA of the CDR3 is TGTGCCAGCAGCTTTCTGGGGCTGAACACTGAAGCTTTCTTT. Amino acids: CASSFLGLNTEAFF.